Given below is one T cell receptor beta chain in context. Germline trimming cut 3 bases from V and 5 bases from J; bases unmatched to any gene: 8. The CDR3 spans 15 residues. CDR1 GTSNPN and CDR2 SVGIG come from the germline V gene (reference sequence). The record originates from a study of blood T cell repertoires in COVID-19. Study background: Spain, Italy and the United States supplied samples that represented acute and convalescent COVID-19. PBMCs, B-cell-depleted T cells, or T cells provided the cDNA or gDNA that made up the material.

In the source study's methods: It was from reference gene primer amplification that nucleated cell counts were estimated. TCRdb's table, derived via immunoSEQ multiplex PCR, lists solely in-frame clones and lacks some. The DNA was the basis for D and trimming; V, J and clone size are from that table. The data show 100,000 to 120,000 clones, with 81% seen just once and under 40% held by the top ten. Sequencing was performed on peripheral blood. V usage is TRBV30 and J usage is TRBJ2-5; 11 nucleotides align to TRBD2. The sequence was collected from an elderly man with acute or convalescent COVID-19. CDR3 loop: CAWRRLAGSGETQYF. DNA for the CDR3: TGTGCCTGGAGGCGACTAGCGGGATCAGGGGAGACCCAGTACTTC.